These T cell receptor beta chains were read from a single sample in a study of T cell changes during pregnancy in multiple sclerosis. The assay was immunoSEQ multiplex PCR, and TCRdb's table has in-frame clones only and misses some. The table has tens of thousands of clones, 85% to 95% seen once. Here the sequenced sample was peripheral blood, taken in the second trimester of pregnancy. The source of these receptors is a female donor with multiple sclerosis, enrolled in a pregnancy study. Both conserved end residues are part of each CDR3. The D gene is left open where the match is weak. Rows may omit the clone size; those that give it use once, few, many or a size class.

.	TRBV19	TRBJ2-2	.	CASRVSGELFF	TGTGCCAGTAGAGTGAGCGGGGAGCTGTTTTTT
.	TRBV19	TRBJ1-2	TRBD1	CASSIALTGGHGYTF	TGTGCCAGTAGTATAGCCCTGACAGGGGGTCATGGCTACACCTTC
.	TRBV6-4	TRBJ2-3	TRBD2	CASRGGGDTDTQYF	TGTGCCAGCAGGGGCGGGGGAGACACAGATACGCAGTATTTT
.	TRBV11-3	TRBJ2-7	.	CASSAETGYTYEQYF	TGTGCCAGCAGCGCAGAGACAGGTTATACCTACGAGCAGTACTTC
.	TRBV4-2	TRBJ1-4	TRBD1	CASSPNRGTGMEKLFF	TGTGCCAGCAGCCCAAACCGGGGGACAGGGATGGAAAAACTGTTTTTT
.	TRBV6-1	TRBJ2-2	TRBD1	CASSDQGAVTGELFF	TGTGCCAGCAGTGACCAGGGGGCGGTCACCGGGGAGCTGTTTTTT
.	TRBV19	TRBJ2-7	TRBD2	CASSIQGGRAEQYF	TGTGCCAGTAGTATTCAGGGTGGGAGGGCCGAGCAGTACTTC
.	TRBV9	TRBJ2-1	.	CASSVAPAGALNEQFF	TGTGCCAGCAGCGTAGCCCCGGCGGGCGCCTTGAATGAGCAGTTCTTC
.	TRBV7-7	TRBJ2-3	TRBD2	CASSPGLAVSTDTQYF	TGTGCTAGCAGCCCTGGACTAGCAGTGAGCACAGATACGCAGTATTTT
.	TRBV7-3	TRBJ2-1	TRBD2	CASSRLAGPNEQFF	TGTGCCAGCAGTCGACTAGCGGGTCCGAATGAGCAGTTCTTC
.	TRBV5-1	TRBJ2-3	TRBD1	CASSPTPWDRVGDTQYF	TGCGCCAGCAGCCCCACCCCGTGGGACAGGGTCGGAGATACGCAGTATTTT
.	TRBV5-5	TRBJ1-5	.	CASSQTLGEDQPQHF	TGTGCCAGCAGCCAGACATTAGGGGAGGATCAGCCCCAGCATTTT
.	TRBV7-8	TRBJ2-3	.	CASSSRLAGTVTDTQYF	TGTGCCAGCAGCTCCCGTTTGGCGGGGACGGTTACAGATACGCAGTATTTT
once	TRBV6-5	TRBJ2-7	TRBD1	CASSYGTGEGYEQYF	TGTGCCAGCAGTTACGGGACAGGGGAGGGCTACGAGCAGTACTTC
.	TRBV5-1	TRBJ2-3	.	CASTRLSGDTQYF	TGCGCCAGCACCCGACTGAGTGGGGATACGCAGTATTTT
.	TRBV7-3	TRBJ1-1	.	CASSLNGGLRAFF	TGTGCCAGCAGCTTAAATGGCGGACTGAGGGCTTTCTTT
.	TRBV25-1	TRBJ1-5	.	CASSEDRYSNQPQHF	TGTGCCAGCAGTGAGGACAGATATAGCAATCAGCCCCAGCATTTT
.	TRBV27	TRBJ2-5	TRBD2	CASSLWGGETGTQYF	TGTGCCAGCAGTTTATGGGGGGGGGAGACTGGGACCCAGTACTTC
.	TRBV4-1	TRBJ2-7	.	CASSQDALGTTYEQYF	TGCGCCAGCAGCCAAGATGCCCTAGGCACGACCTACGAGCAGTACTTC
.	TRBV5-1	TRBJ2-1	.	CASSSPGVYNEQFF	TGCGCCAGCAGCTCCCCAGGGGTCTACAATGAGCAGTTCTTC
.	TRBV5-5	TRBJ2-7	.	CASSLEAVKPYEQYF	TGTGCCAGCAGCTTGGAGGCGGTTAAGCCCTACGAGCAGTACTTC
.	TRBV9	TRBJ2-3	.	CASSVSGDTQYF	TGTGCCAGCAGCGTATCGGGGGATACGCAGTATTTT
.	TRBV6-1	TRBJ1-3	TRBD1	CASSADRGRGNTIYF	TGTGCCAGCAGTGCCGACAGGGGGCGAGGAAACACCATATATTTT
.	TRBV11-3	TRBJ2-7	TRBD1	CASSLDGTGGYEQYF	TGTGCCAGCAGCTTAGACGGGACAGGGGGCTACGAGCAGTACTTC
once	TRBV14	TRBJ1-3	.	CASSLSRGGSGNTIYF	TGTGCCAGCAGCCTCTCTAGGGGAGGCTCTGGAAACACCATATATTTT
.	TRBV4-1	TRBJ2-2	TRBD2	CASSPRLAGVGTGELFF	TGCGCCAGCAGCCCCCGACTAGCGGGGGTTGGAACCGGGGAGCTGTTTTTT